The rows below give T cell receptor beta chains drawn from one sample of a study of T-cell memory formation after mild COVID-19. MiXCR, run by TCRdb on the 5' RACE reads, gives a single entry per CDR3 protein. In the table there are 90,000 to 120,000 distinct CDR3 sequences, approximately 14% of which are singletons. The sample consisted of PBMCs or a T cell subset sorted from them (not recorded which). The receptor set was obtained from a young man who had mild COVID-19 (a few samples of this study predate the infection). Cell type and time point are not known. CDR3s include the opening cysteine and the closing phenylalanine or tryptophan. D genes are given only for firm matches. The size field is filled for only some rows; it gives once, few, many or a size class.

D gene	J gene	clone size	V gene	CDR3 DNA	CDR3 protein
-	TRBJ2-1	-	TRBV6-2/TRBV6-3	TGTGCCAGCAGTAGGGCCAACTCCCACAATGAGCAGTTCTTC	CASSRANSHNEQFF
-	TRBJ1-1	few	TRBV2	TGTGCCAGCAGTTGGAAAGTGAACACTGAAGCTTTCTTT	CASSWKVNTEAFF
-	TRBJ2-5	few	TRBV6-1	TGTGCCAGCAGTGATACTGTAGTCAGGATCCAAGAGACCCAGTACTTC	CASSDTVVRIQETQYF
-	TRBJ2-1	few	TRBV3-1	TGTGCCAGCAGCTGGCACACACGCGACAATGAGCAGTTCTTC	CASSWHTRDNEQFF
-	TRBJ2-5	-	TRBV4-1	TGCGCCAGCAGCCAAGAAGGGGACGTTCTGGCCCAGTACTTC	CASSQEGDVLAQYF
-	TRBJ1-1	many	TRBV29-1	TGCAGCGAAATTGGGACACATTCTGAAGCTTTCTTT	CSEIGTHSEAFF
-	TRBJ2-6	many	TRBV15	TGTGCCACCGGGACGGGTTTCTCTGGGGCCAACGTCCTGACTTTC	CATGTGFSGANVLTF
-	TRBJ2-2	-	TRBV7-3	TGTGCCAGCAGCTTAGGTCAGGGTCGGACCGGGGAGCTGTTTTTT	CASSLGQGRTGELFF
TRBD1	TRBJ1-1	-	TRBV5-1	TGCGCCAGCAGCTTTACCGGGACAGCTTCGAACACTGAAGCTTTCTTT	CASSFTGTASNTEAFF
-	TRBJ2-5	-	TRBV5-1	TGCGCCAGCAGCTTGGACGGGGGGCCACTACCTTTACAAGAGACCCAGTACTTC	CASSLDGGPLPLQETQYF
-	TRBJ2-7	-	TRBV6-1	TGTGCCAGCAGTGCCCGGGACACCTACTACGAGCAGTACTTC	CASSARDTYYEQYF
TRBD2	TRBJ2-7	few	TRBV3-1	TGTGCCAGCAGCCAAGATTTGGGACTAGAAATGCACGAGCAGTACTTC	CASSQDLGLEMHEQYF
-	TRBJ2-5	-	TRBV29-1	TGCAGCGTCGCGTGGGGGGCGCAGGAGACCCAGTACTTC	CSVAWGAQETQYF
-	TRBJ2-3	few	TRBV27	TGTGCCAGCGCCCGGCGAAATGATGGCACAGATACGCAGTATTTT	CASARRNDGTDTQYF
-	TRBJ2-7	many	TRBV27	TGTGCCAGCAGTTTATTCCAGGGTGGGTCCTACGAGCAGTACTTC	CASSLFQGGSYEQYF
-	TRBJ2-3	-	TRBV9	TGTGCCAGCAGCGTAGTGGGGGCAGATACGCAGTATTTT	CASSVVGADTQYF
-	TRBJ1-6	-	TRBV11-2	TGTGCCAGCAGCCGCAGCTCCTATAATTCACCCCTCCACTTT	CASSRSSYNSPLHF
-	TRBJ2-6	many	TRBV12-3/TRBV12-4	TGTGCCAGCAGCCCCTCCACAGGGTCCGGGGCCAACGTCCTGACTTTC	CASSPSTGSGANVLTF
TRBD1	TRBJ2-7	many	TRBV27	TGTGCCAGCAGTTTATCGGGACAGGGGAGCTACGAGCAGTACTTC	CASSLSGQGSYEQYF
-	TRBJ1-1	-	TRBV27	TGTGCCAGCGGCGTGGGCAGGGTTACTGAAGCTTTCTTT	CASGVGRVTEAFF
-	TRBJ2-5	-	TRBV20-1	TGCAGTGCTCCCCCGGCAAGTAGCCTTCAAGAGACCCAGTACTTC	CSAPPASSLQETQYF
-	TRBJ1-2	many	TRBV12-3/TRBV12-4	TGTGCCAGCAGCCAGACCTATGGCTACACCTTC	CASSQTYGYTF
-	TRBJ2-5	few	TRBV7-9	TGTGCCAGCAGCTTAGGTGGGGTGTCGGAGACCTACTTC	CASSLGGVSETYF
-	TRBJ2-1	-	TRBV7-9	TGTGCCAGCAGCTTGGAGAGTTCGAATGAGCAGTTCTTC	CASSLESSNEQFF
TRBD1	TRBJ2-3	few	TRBV4-3	TGCGCCAGCAGCCCAGGGGGTCATACGCAGTATTTT	CASSPGGHTQYF
-	TRBJ1-2	few	TRBV19	TGTGCCAGTAGTCCCCTCGGGCCAGCGAACTATGGCTACACCTTC	CASSPLGPANYGYTF